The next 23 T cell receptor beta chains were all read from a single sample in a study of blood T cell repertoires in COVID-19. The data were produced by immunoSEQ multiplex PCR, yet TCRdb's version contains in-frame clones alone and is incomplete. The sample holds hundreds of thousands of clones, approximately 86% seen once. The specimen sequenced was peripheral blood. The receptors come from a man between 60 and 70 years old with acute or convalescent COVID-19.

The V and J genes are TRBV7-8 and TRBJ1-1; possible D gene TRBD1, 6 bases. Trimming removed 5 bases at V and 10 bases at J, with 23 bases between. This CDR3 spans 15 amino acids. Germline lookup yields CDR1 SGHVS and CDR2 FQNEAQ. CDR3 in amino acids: CASSQGGELREAAFF. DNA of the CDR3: TGTGCCAGCAGCCAAGGGGGGGAACTTAGGGAGGCAGCTTTCTTT.

DNA for the CDR3: TGTGCCAGTAGTATCAATCCGGGACAGGGGGGCAACGAGCAGTACTTC. Amino acids: CASSINPGQGGNEQYF. The V gene is TRBV19, the J gene TRBJ2-7; 11 bases fit TRBD1. The J segment lost 5 bases and the V segment lost 3 bases, leaving 9 bases of the junction unmatched. The CDR3 length is 16 residues. Germline assignment: CDR1 LNHDA and CDR2 SQIVND (reference sequence).

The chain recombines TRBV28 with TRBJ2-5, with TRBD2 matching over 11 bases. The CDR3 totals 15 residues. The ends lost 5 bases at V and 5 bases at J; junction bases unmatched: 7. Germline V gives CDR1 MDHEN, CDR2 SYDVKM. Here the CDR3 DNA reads TGTGCCAGCAGTCCTAGCGGGGGGTCTGGGGAGACCCAGTACTTC. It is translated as CASSPSGGSGETQYF. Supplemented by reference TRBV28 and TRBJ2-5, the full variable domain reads DVKVTQSSRYLVKRTGEKVFLECVQDMDHENMFWYRQDPGLGLRLIYFSYDVKMKEKGDIPEGYSVSREKKERFSLILESASTNQTSMYLCASSPSGGSGETQYFGPGTRLLVL.

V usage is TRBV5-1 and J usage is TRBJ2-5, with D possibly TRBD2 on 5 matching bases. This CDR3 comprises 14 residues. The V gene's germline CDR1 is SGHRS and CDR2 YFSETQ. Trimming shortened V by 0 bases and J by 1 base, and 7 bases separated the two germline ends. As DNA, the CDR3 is TGCGCCAGCAGCTTGGTGGACTTCCAAGAGACCCAGTACTTC. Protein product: CASSLVDFQETQYF.

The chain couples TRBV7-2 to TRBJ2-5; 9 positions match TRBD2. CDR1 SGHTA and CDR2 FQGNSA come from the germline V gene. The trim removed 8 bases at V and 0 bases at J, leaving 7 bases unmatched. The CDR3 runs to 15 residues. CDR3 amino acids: CASCLSGGNQETQYF. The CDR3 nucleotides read TGTGCCAGCTGCCTCAGCGGGGGGAACCAAGAGACCCAGTACTTC.

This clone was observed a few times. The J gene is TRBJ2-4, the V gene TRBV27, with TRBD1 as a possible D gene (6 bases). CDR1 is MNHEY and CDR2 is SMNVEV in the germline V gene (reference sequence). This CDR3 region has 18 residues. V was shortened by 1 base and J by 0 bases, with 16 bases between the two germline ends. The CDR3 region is CASSLLGHTNSAKNIQYF. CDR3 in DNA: TGTGCCAGCAGTTTATTGGGACATACAAACTCAGCCAAAAACATTCAGTACTTC.

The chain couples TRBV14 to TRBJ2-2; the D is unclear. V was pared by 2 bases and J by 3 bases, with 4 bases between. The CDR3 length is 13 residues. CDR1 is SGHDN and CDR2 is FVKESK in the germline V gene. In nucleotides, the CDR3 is TGTGCCAGCAGCCAACAATACACCGGGGAGCTGTTTTTT. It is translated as CASSQQYTGELFF.

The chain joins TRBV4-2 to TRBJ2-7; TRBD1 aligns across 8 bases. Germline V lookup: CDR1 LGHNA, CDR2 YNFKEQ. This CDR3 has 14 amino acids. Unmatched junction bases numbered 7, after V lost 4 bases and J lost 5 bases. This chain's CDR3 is CASSPTGGNDEQYF. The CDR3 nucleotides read TGTGCCAGCAGCCCCACAGGGGGGAACGACGAGCAGTACTTC.

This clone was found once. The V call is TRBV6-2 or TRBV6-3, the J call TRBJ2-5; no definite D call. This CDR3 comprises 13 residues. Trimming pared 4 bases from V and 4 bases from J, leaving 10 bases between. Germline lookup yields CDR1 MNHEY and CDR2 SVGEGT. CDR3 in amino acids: CASSSPPRETQYF. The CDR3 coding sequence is TGTGCCAGCAGTTCCCCCCCTCGAGAGACCCAGTACTTC.

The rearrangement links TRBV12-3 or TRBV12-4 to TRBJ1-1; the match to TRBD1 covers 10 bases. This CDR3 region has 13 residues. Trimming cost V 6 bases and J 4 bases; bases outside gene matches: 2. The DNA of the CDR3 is TGTGCCAGCAGGCGGACAGGGGGCACTGAAGCTTTCTTT. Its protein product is CASRRTGGTEAFF.

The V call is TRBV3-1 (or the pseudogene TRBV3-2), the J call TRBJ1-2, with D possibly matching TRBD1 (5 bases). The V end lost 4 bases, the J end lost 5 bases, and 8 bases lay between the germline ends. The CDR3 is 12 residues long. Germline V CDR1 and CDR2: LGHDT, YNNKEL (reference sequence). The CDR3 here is CASSLREYGYTF. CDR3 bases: TGTGCCAGCAGCCTCAGGGAATATGGCTACACCTTC.

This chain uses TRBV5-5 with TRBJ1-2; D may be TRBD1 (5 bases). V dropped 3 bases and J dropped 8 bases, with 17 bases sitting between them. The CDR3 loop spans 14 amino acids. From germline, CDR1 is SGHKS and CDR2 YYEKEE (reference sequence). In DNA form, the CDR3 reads TGTGCCAGCAGCTCAGACAGTGTACAAGGGGGCTACACCTTC. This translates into CASSSDSVQGGYTF.

This CDR3 is CSVEDRSGTGRPSEQFF. The CDR3, as DNA: TGCAGCGTTGAAGACCGGAGTGGGACAGGGAGGCCTAGTGAGCAGTTCTTC. The chain is built from TRBV29-1 and TRBJ2-1, with 9 nucleotides matching TRBD1. This CDR3 comprises 17 residues. CDR1 and CDR2 (germline): SQVTM, ANQGSEA. Losses at the gene ends were 0 bases for V and 9 bases for J; bases not matched to a gene: 15.

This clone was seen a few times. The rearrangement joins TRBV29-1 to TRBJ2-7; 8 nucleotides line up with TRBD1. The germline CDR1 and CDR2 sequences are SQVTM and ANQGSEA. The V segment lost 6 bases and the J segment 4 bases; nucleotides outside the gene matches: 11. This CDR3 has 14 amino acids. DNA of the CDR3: TGCAGCGTCTCAGGGGGCCCCGCGCTATACGAGCAGTACTTC. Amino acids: CSVSGGPALYEQYF.

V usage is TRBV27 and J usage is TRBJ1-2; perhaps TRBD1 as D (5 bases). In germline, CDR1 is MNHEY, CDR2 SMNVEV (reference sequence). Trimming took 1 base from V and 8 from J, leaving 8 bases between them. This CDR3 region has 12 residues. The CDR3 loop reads CASSLYGGGYTF. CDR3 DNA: TGTGCCAGCAGTTTATACGGGGGGGGCTACACCTTC.

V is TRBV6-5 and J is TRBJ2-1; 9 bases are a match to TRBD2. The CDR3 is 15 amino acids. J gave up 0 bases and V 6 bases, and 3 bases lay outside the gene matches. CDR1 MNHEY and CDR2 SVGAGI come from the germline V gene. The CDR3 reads CASRSSGGSYNEQFF. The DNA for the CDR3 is TGTGCCAGCAGAAGTAGCGGGGGCTCCTACAATGAGCAGTTCTTC.

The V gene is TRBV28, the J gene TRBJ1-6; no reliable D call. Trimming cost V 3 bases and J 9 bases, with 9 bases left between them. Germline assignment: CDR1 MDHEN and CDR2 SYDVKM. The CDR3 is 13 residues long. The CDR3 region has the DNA TGTGCCAGCAGTTTGGGCGGAGGTTCACCCCTCCACTTT. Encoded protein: CASSLGGGSPLHF.

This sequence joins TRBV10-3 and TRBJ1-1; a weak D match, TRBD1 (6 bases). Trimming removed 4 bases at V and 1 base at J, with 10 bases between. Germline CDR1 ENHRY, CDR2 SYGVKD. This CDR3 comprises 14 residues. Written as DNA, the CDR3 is TGTGCCATCAGTGCTGGGACAAAGAACACTGAAGCTTTCTTT. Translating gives CAISAGTKNTEAFF.

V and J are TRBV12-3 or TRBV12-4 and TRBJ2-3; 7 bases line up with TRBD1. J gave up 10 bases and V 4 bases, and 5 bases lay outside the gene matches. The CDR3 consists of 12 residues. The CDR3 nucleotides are TGTGCCAGCAGTTCGTACGGGACAGCGCAGTATTTT. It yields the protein CASSSYGTAQYF.

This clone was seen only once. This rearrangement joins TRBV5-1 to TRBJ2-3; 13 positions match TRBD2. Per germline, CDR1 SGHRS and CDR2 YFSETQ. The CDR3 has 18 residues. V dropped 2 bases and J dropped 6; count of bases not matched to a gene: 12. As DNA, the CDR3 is TGCGCCAGCAGCTTTGTGACTAGCGGGGGGACTAATATGGATACGCAGTATTTT. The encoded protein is CASSFVTSGGTNMDTQYF. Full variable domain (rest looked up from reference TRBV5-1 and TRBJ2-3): KAGVTQTPRYLIKTRGQQVTLSCSPISGHRSVSWYQQTPGQGLQFLFEYFSETQRNKGNFPGRFSGRQFSNSRSEMNVSTLELGDSALYLCASSFVTSGGTNMDTQYFGPGTRLTVL.

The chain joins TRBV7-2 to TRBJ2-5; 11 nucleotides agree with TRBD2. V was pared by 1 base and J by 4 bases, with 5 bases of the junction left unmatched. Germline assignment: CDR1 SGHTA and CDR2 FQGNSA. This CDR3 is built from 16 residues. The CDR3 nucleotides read TGTGCCAGCAGCTTAGGGGGACTAGCGGCCCGAGAGACCCAGTACTTC. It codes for CASSLGGLAARETQYF.

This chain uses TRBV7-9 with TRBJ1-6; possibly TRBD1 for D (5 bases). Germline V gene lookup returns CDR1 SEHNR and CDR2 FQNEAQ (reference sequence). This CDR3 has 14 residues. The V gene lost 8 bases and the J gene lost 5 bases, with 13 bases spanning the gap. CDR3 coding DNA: TGTGCCAGCGGGTACCCGGGGGATAATTCACCCCTCCACTTT. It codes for CASGYPGDNSPLHF.

CDR3 sequence: CASSQGRGSYEQYF. The CDR3 nucleotides are TGTGCCAGCAGCCAGGGAAGGGGATCCTACGAGCAGTACTTC. The J gene is TRBJ2-7, the V gene TRBV11-3, with D perhaps TRBD1 (5 bases). Trimming took 5 bases from V and 1 from J, leaving 12 bases between them. In germline, CDR1 is SGHNT, CDR2 YENEEA. CDR3 length equals 14 residues.